This entry concerns a single TCR beta chain. The CDR3 runs to 13 residues. The V end lost 5 bases, the J end lost 1 base, and 8 bases lay between the germline ends. Germline lookup yields CDR1 SGHVS and CDR2 FQNEAQ. The data were obtained in a study of patients and donors after allogeneic stem cell transplantation. TCRdb redid the calling of the RT-PCR reads with MiXCR, one entry per CDR3 protein. Of hundreds of thousands of distinct CDR3 sequences listed, around 15% are singletons. This rearrangement joins TRBV7-8 to TRBJ1-2; D is unresolved. The clonotype comes from a human donor who was either an allogeneic HSCT recipient or a stem cell or donor lymphocyte infusion donor (not recorded which). It is not recorded whose cells these are; they may come from a transplant donor. The specimen was blood, either unsorted or a sorted T cell fraction (not recorded which). The CDR3 DNA sequence: TGTGCCAGCAGCACCCGGGATAACTATGGCTACACCTTC. Protein: CASSTRDNYGYTF.